This record covers a single TCR beta chain. Data came from immunoSEQ multiplex PCR; TCRdb stores just in-frame clones and leaves some out. The sample contains approximately 250,000 clones, 83% of which appear only once. The sample comes from a study of blood T cell repertoires in COVID-19. Study-level background: The analysed material was cDNA or gDNA that came from T cells, B-cell-depleted T cells, or PBMCs.

The sample comprised peripheral blood. The clonotype comes from a human donor in a cohort sampled during active COVID-19.

In nucleotides, the CDR3 is TGTGCCAGTAAGGGACATCCGAATCAGCCCCAGCATTTT. This sequence encodes CASKGHPNQPQHF. The V call is TRBV19, the J call TRBJ1-5; the D gene is possibly TRBD1 (6 bases). Germline values: CDR1 LNHDA, CDR2 SQIVND (reference sequence). The V end was cut by 7 bases, the J end by 4 bases, with 11 bases between. The CDR3 contains 13 residues.